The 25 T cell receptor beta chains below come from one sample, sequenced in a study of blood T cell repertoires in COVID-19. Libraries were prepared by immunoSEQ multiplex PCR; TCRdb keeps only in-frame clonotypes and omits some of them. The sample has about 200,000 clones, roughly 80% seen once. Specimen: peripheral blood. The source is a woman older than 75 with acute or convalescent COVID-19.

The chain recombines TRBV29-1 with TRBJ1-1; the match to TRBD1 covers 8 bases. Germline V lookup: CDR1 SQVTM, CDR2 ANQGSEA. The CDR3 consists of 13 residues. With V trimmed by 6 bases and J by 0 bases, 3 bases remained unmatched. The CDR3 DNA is TGCAGCGTCGACAGGGGCCTGAACACTGAAGCTTTCTTT. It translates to CSVDRGLNTEAFF.

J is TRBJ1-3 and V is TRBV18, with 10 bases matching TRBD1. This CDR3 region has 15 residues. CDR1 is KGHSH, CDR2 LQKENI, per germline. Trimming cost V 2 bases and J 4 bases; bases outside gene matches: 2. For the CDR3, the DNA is TGTGCCAGCTCACCAACGGACAGGGGGGGAAACACCATATATTTT. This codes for CASSPTDRGGNTIYF.

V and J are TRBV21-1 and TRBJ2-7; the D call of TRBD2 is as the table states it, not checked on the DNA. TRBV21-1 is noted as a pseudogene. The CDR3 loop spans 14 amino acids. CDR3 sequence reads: CASSKARTSGEQYF. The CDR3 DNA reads TGTGCCAGCAGCAAGGCCAGGACTAGCGGTGAGCAGTACTTC.

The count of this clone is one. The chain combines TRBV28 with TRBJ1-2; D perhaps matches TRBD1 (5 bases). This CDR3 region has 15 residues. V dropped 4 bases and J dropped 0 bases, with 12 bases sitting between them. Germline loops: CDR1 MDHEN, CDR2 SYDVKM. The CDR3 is CASSSLSGSNYGYTF. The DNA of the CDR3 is TGTGCCAGCAGTTCACTCTCAGGGTCTAACTATGGCTACACCTTC.

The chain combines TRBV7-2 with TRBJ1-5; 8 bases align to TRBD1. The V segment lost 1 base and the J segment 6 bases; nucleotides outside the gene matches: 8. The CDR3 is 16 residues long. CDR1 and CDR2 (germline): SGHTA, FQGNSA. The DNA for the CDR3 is TGTGCCAGCAGCTTAGTCGGTGGCAGGGGGCTTCAGCCCCAGCATTTT. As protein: CASSLVGGRGLQPQHF. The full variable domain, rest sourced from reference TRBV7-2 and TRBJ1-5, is GAGVSQSPSNKVTEKGKDVELRCDPISGHTALYWYRQSLGQGLEFLIYFQGNSAPDKSGLPSDRFSAERTGGSVSTLTIQRTQQEDSAVYLCASSLVGGRGLQPQHFGDGTRLSIL.

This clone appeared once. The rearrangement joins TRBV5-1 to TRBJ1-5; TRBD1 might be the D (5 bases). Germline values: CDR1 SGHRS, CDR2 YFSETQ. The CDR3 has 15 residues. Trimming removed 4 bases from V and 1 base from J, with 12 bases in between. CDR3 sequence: CASSTQGSSNQPQHF. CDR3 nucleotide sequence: TGCGCCAGCAGCACCCAGGGCTCCAGCAATCAGCCCCAGCATTTT.

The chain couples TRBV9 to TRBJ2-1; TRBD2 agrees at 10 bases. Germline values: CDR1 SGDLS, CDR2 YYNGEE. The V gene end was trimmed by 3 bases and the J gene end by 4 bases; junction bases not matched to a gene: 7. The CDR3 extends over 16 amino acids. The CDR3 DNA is TGTGCCAGCAGCGGAGGCCAGCGGGGGGGGTACAATGAGCAGTTCTTC. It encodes CASSGGQRGGYNEQFF.

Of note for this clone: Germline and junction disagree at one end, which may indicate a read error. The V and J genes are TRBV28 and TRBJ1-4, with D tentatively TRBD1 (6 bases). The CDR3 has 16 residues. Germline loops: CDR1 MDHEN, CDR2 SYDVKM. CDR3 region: CAGSSGGHATNEKLFF. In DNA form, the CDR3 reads TGTGCCGGCAGCAGCGGGGGACATGCAACTAATGAAAAACTGTTTTTT. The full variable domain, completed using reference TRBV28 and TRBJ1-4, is DVKVTQSSRYLVKRTGEKVFLECVQDMDHENMFWYRQDPGLGLRLIYFSYDVKMKEKGDIPEGYSVSREKKERFSLILESASTNQTSMYLCAGSSGGHATNEKLFFGSGTQLSVL.

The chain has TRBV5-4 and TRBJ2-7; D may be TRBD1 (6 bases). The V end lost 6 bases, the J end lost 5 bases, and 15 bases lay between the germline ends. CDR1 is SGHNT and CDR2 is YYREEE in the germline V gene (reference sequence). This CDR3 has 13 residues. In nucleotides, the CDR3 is TGTGCCAGCACCCCCTTCAACAGGGACGAGCAGTACTTC. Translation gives CASTPFNRDEQYF.

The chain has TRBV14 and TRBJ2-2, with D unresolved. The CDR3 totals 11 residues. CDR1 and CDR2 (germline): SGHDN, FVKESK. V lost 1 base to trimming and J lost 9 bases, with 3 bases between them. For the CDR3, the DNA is TGTGCCAGCAGCCAAGTTAGGGAGCTGTTTTTT. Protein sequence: CASSQVRELFF.

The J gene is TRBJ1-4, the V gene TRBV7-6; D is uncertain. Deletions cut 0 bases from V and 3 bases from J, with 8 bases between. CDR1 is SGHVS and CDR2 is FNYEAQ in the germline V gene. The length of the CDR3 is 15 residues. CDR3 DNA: TGTGCCAGCAGCTTAGCGAGAGGGCCTAATGAAAAACTGTTTTTT. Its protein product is CASSLARGPNEKLFF. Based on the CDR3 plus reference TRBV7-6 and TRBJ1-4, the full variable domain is GAGVSQSPRYKVTKRGQDVALRCDPISGHVSLYWYRQALGQGPEFLTYFNYEAQQDKSGLPNDRFSAERPEGSISTLTIQRTEQRDSAMYRCASSLARGPNEKLFFGSGTQLSVL.

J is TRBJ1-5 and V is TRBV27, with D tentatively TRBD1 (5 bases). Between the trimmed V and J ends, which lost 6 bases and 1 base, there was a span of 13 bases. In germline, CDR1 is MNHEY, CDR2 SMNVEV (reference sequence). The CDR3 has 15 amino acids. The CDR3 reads CASSGTGLSNQPQHF. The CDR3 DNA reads TGTGCCAGCAGCGGGACTGGACTCAGCAATCAGCCCCAGCATTTT.

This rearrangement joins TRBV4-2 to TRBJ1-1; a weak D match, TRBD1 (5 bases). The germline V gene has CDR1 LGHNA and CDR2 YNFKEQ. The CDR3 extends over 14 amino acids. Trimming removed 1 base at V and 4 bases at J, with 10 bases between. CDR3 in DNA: TGTGCCAGCAGCCAAGTGCAGGGTGGCACTGAAGCTTTCTTT. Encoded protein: CASSQVQGGTEAFF.

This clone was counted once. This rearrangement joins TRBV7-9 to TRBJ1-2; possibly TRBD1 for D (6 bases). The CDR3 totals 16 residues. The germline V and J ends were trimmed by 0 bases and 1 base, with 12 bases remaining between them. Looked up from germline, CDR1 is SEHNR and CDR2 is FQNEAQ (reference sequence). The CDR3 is CASSLASGAYNYGYTF. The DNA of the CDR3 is TGTGCCAGCAGCTTAGCTTCAGGGGCCTATAACTATGGCTACACCTTC.

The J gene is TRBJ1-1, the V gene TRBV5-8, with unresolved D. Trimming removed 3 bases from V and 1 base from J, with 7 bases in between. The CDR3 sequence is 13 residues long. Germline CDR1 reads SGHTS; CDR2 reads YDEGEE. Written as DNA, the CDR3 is TGTGCCAGCAGCTCGCGTTGGAACACTGAAGCTTTCTTT. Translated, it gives CASSSRWNTEAFF. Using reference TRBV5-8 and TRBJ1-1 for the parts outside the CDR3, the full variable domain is EAGVTQSPTHLIKTRGQQATLRCSPISGHTSVYWYQQALGLGLQFLLWYDEGEERNRGNFPPRFSGRQFPNYSSELNVNALELEDSALYLCASSSRWNTEAFFGQGTRLTVV.

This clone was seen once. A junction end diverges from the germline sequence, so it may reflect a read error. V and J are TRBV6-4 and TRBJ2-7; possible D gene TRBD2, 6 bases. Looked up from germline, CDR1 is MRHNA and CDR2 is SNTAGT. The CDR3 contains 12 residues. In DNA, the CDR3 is TGTGCCAGCAGTGCCCGGGACTGCGGCATGGACTTC. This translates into CASSARDCGMDF.

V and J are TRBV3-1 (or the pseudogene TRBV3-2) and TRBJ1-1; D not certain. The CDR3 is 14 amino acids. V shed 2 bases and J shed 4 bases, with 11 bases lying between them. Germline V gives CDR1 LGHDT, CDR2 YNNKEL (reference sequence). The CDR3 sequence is CASSQYSGSTEAFF. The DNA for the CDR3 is TGTGCCAGCAGCCAATACAGCGGATCCACTGAAGCTTTCTTT.

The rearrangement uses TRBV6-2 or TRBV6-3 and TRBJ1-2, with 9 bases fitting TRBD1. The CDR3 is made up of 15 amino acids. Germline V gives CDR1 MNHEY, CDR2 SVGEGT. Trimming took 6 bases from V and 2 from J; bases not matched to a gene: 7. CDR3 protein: CASSRPGTGNYGYTF. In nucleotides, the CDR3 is TGTGCCAGCAGCCGTCCCGGGACAGGGAACTATGGCTACACCTTC.

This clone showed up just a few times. The chain's CDR3 is CASSPRSGRAYNEQFF. CDR3 DNA sequence: TGTGCCAGCAGCCCTAGAAGCGGGAGGGCCTACAATGAGCAGTTCTTC. The chain combines TRBV27 with TRBJ2-1, with 10 bases that match TRBD2. The V gene end was trimmed by 6 bases and the J gene end by 2 bases; junction bases not matched to a gene: 7. The CDR3 has 16 residues. Germline assignment: CDR1 MNHEY and CDR2 SMNVEV (reference sequence).

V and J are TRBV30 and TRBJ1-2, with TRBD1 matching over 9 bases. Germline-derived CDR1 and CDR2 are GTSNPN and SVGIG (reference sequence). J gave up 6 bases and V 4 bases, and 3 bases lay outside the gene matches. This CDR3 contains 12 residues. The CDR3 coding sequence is TGTGCCTGGAACAGGGGGCACGATGGCTACACCTTC. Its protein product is CAWNRGHDGYTF. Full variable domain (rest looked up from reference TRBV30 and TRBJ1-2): SQTIHQWPATLVQPVGSPLSLECTVEGTSNPNLYWYRQAAGRGLQLLFYSVGIGQISSEVPQNLSASRPQDRQFILSSKKLLLSDSGFYLCAWNRGHDGYTFGSGTRLTVV.

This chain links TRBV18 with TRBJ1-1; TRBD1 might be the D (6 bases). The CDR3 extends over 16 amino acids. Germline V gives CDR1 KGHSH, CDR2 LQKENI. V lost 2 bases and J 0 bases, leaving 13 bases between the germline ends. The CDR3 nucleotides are TGTGCCAGCTCACCAAACACAGGACAGCTGAACACTGAAGCTTTCTTT. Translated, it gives CASSPNTGQLNTEAFF.

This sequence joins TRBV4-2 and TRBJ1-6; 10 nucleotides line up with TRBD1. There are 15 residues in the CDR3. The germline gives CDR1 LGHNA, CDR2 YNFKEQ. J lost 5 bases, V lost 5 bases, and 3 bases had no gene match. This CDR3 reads CASSGQGDDNSPLHF. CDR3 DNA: TGTGCCAGCAGCGGACAGGGGGATGATAATTCACCCCTCCACTTT.

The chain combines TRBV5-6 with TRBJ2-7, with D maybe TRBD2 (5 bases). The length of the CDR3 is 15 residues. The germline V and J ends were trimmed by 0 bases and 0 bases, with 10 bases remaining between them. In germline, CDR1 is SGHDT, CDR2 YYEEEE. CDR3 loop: CASSLGRRSSYEQYF. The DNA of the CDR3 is TGTGCCAGCAGCTTGGGACGGAGGAGCTCCTACGAGCAGTACTTC.

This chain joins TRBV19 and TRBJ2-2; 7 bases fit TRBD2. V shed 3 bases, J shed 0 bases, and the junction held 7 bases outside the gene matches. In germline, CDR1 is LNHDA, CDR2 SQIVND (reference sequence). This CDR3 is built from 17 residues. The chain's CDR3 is CASSIRGVTANTGELFF. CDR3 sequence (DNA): TGTGCCAGTAGTATCCGGGGGGTGACCGCGAACACCGGGGAGCTGTTTTTT.

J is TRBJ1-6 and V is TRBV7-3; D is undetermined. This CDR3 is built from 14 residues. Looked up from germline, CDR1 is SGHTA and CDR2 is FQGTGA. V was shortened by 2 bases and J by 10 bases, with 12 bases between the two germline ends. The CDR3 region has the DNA TGTGCCAGCAGCTTAGGGCCGAGCCAGTCACCCCTCCACTTT. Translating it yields CASSLGPSQSPLHF.